This T cell receptor beta chain stems from a study of long-term antiretroviral therapy in people with HIV. The CDR3 is 14 residues long. Germline V lookup: CDR1 SNHLY, CDR2 FYNNEI. V shed 2 bases and J shed 0 bases, with 5 bases lying between them. Version v3.0 of the immunoSEQ assay was performed at survey level. Profiling relied on immunoSEQ multiplex PCR, and the TCRdb table lists in-frame clones only, not all of them. The sample has 31,000 or so clones; approximately 96% are singletons. The material was unsorted PBMCs, obtained around 6.6 years after starting antiretroviral therapy. The V call is TRBV2, the J call TRBJ1-3; D not certain. The sequence came from a man aged 30-40 years with HIV. CDR3 protein: CASSEIRSGNTIYF. CDR3 nucleotides: TGTGCCAGCAGTGAAATTCGCTCTGGAAACACCATATATTTT. Combining the CDR3 with reference TRBV2 and TRBJ1-3 gives the whole variable domain EPEVTQTPSHQVTQMGQEVILRCVPISNHLYFYWYRQILGQKVEFLVSFYNNEISEKSEIFDDQFSVERPDGSNFTLKIRSTKLEDSAMYFCASSEIRSGNTIYFGEGSWLTVV.